This T cell receptor beta chain is from a study of OX40 agonist ivuxolimab in advanced cancers. In terms of the full investigation: Ivuxolimab, which targeted the costimulatory receptor OX40 (CD134), was an agonistic, fully human IgG2 monoclonal antibody. Intravenous ivuxolimab was administered to patients every 2 weeks at six dose levels: 0.01, 0.1, 0.3, 1.5, 3 and 10 mg/kg. Of the approximately 53 patients in dose escalation, about 19 had hepatocellular carcinoma, about 15 had melanoma, 9 had renal cell carcinoma and 9 had head and neck cancer. In the dose-escalation cohort, approximately 82% of patients were male, and the mean age was approximately 60 years, with a range of roughly 20 to 85. Patients were allowed to have had prior anti-PD-1, anti-PD-L1 or anti-CTLA-4 therapy, and around 40% of the dose-escalation patients had previously received checkpoint inhibitors. Three dose-escalation patients achieved partial responses, one with hepatocellular carcinoma and two with cutaneous melanoma. The purpose of peripheral TCRbeta sequencing was to test whether ivuxolimab changed TCR sequence diversity and led to clonal T-cell expansion. The paper covers the monotherapy dose-escalation part of the phase I ivuxolimab trial, which included N of about 50 patients. On the study overall, not on this receptor specifically: The antigen specificity of the clonally expanded peripheral T cells was not determined. After ivuxolimab, expanded clones were on average more numerous among CD8+ T cells than among CD4+ T cells. At doses of 0.1 to 3.0 mg/kg, clonal expansion of both CD4+ and CD8+ T cells in blood was seen between baseline and week 6. In partial responders in the 0.1-3.0 mg/kg groups, normalized peripheral clonal expansion was found to be among the lowest, especially among CD8+ T cells. Low levels of normalized T-cell clonal expansion were also shown by some nonresponding patients.

Concerning this clone: Its antigen specificity is not known. No much larger clonotype is one base removed from it; base qualities were not supplied.

To sequence the TCRbeta CDR3 region, genomic DNA was isolated from the sorted cells. The immunoSEQ Assay was used for sequencing of TCRbeta CDR3 regions. Held by TCRdb, this immuneACCESS table contains in-frame sequences only and omits some clones. Under half of the omission traces to an unresolved V gene where checked; the cause of the rest is unknown. The sample data list approximately 70,000 clones, and roughly 94% of these were observed just once. The top ten clones comprise 15% to 19% of the sample. The CDR3 contains 18 residues, cysteine and phenylalanine counted. The CDR3 DNA has 54 bases and is translated from base 1. The germline V end is reduced by 5 bases and the J end by 0 bases; junction bases left unmatched: 6. CDR1 and CDR2 are read off the germline V gene as SGHVS and FNYEAQ. The trial excluded patients who had a history of autoimmune disease or who were on systemic immunosuppression. Peripheral blood for TCR sequencing was collected from all dose cohorts at baseline, on cycle 4 day 1, and on cycle 7 day 1. Samples were obtained from an open-label, multicenter, first-in-human phase I dose-escalation trial of ivuxolimab. Adults with locally advanced or metastatic melanoma, renal cell, hepatocellular, or head and neck squamous cell carcinoma were enrolled in the trial. Before TCR sequencing, CD4+ T cells and CD8+ T cells were sorted from peripheral blood as separate populations.

The input for sequencing was CD4+ or CD8+ T cells sorted from blood, taken in a trial of the OX40 agonist ivuxolimab. This TCR came from an adult with an advanced solid tumor such as melanoma, head and neck, liver or kidney cancer. The rearrangement joined TRBV7-6 to TRBJ2-4, and 14 junction bases match TRBD2. The CDR3 protein: CASSPGLAGGLAKNIQYF. The DNA reads TGTGCCAGCAGCCCAGGACTAGCGGGAGGACTAGCCAAAAACATTCAGTACTTC.